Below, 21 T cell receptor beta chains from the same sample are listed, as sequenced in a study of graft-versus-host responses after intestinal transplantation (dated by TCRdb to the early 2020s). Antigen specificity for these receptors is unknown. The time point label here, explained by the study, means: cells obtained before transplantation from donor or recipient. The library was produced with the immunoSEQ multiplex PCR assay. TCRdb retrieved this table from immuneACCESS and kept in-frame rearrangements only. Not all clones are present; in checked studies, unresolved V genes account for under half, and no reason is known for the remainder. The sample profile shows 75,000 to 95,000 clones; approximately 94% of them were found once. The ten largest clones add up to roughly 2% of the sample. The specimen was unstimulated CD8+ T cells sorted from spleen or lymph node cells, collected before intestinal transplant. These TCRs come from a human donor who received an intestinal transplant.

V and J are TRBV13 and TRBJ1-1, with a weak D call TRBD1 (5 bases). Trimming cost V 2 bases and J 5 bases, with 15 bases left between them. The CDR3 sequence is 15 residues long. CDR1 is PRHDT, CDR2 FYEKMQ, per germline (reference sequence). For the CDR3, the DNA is TGTGCCAGCAGCTTACGCGGGGGAGGAGGGACTGAAGCTTTCTTT. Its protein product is CASSLRGGGGTEAFF.

In DNA form, the CDR3 reads TGTGCCAGCAGCAAGGGGACAGGGTGGACCACTGAAGCTTTCTTT. Its protein product is CASSKGTGWTTEAFF. The chain links TRBV5-6 to TRBJ1-1, with 9 bases identical to TRBD1. J lost 4 bases, V lost 4 bases, and 8 bases had no gene match. Germline CDR1 is SGHDT and CDR2 is YYEEEE. CDR3 length: 15 residues.

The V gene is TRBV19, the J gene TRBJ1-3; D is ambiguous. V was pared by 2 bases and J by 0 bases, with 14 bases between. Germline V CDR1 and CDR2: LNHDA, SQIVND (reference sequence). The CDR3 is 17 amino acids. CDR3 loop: CASSIWGGSTSGNTIYF. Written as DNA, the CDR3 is TGTGCCAGTAGTATATGGGGAGGCAGTACCTCTGGAAACACCATATATTTT. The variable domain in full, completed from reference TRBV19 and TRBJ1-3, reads DGGITQSPKYLFRKEGQNVTLSCEQNLNHDAMYWYRQDPGQGLRLIYYSQIVNDFQKGDIAEGYSVSREKKESFPLTVTSAQKNPTAFYLCASSIWGGSTSGNTIYFGEGSWLTVV.

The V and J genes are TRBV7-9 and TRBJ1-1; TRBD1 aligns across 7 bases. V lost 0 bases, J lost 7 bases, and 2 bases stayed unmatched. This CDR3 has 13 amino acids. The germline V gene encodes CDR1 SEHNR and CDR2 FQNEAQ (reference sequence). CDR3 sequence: CASSLATGLEAFF. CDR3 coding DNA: TGTGCCAGCAGCTTAGCGACAGGGCTTGAAGCTTTCTTT.

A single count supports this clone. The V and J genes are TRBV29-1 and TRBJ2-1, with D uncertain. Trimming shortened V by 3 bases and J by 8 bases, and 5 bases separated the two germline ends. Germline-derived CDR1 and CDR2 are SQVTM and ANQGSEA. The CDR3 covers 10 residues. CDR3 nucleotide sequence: TGCAGCGTTGACCCGGATGAGCAGTTCTTC. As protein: CSVDPDEQFF.

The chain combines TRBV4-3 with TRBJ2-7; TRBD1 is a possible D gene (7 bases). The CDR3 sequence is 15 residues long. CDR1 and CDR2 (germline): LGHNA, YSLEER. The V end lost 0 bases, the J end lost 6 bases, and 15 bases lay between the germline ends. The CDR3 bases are TGCGCCAGCAGCCAAGATCGGCAGGGGGGAGGCGAGCAGTACTTC. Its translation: CASSQDRQGGGEQYF.

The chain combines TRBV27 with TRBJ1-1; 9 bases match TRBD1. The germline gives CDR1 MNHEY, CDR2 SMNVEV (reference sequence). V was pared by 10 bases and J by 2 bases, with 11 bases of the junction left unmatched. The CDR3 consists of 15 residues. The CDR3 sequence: CATQTGTGPNTEAFF. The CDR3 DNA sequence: TGTGCCACACAGACCGGGACAGGGCCTAACACTGAAGCTTTCTTT.

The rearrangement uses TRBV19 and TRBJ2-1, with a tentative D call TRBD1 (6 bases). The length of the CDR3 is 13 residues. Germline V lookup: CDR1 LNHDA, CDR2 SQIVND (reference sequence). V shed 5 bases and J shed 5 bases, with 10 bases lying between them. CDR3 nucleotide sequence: TGTGCCAGTAGTCTTTGGGGGCACAATGAGCAGTTCTTC. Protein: CASSLWGHNEQFF.

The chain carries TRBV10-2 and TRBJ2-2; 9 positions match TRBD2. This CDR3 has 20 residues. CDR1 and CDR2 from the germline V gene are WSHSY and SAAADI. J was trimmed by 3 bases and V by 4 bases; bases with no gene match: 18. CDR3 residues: CASSGANAGRGGSDTGELFF. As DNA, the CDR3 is TGCGCCAGCAGTGGTGCGAACGCGGGGCGGGGGGGCTCGGACACCGGGGAGCTGTTTTTT.

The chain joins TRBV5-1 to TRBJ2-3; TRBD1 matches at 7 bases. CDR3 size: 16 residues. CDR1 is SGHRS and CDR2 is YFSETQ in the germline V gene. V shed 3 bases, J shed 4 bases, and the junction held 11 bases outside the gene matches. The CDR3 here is CASSSPRGGDSDTQYF. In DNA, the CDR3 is TGCGCCAGCAGCTCCCCAAGAGGGGGCGACTCAGATACGCAGTATTTT.

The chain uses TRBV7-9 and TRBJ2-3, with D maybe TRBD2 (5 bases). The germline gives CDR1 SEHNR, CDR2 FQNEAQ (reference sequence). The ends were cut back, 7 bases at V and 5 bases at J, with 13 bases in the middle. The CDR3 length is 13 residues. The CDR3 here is CASTPPEEDTQYF. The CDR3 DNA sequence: TGTGCCAGCACCCCTCCGGAGGAAGATACGCAGTATTTT.

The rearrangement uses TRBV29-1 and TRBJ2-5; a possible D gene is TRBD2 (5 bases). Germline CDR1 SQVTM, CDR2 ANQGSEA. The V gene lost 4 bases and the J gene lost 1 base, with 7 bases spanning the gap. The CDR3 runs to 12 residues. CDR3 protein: CSVGGSQETQYF. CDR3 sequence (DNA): TGCAGCGTTGGAGGGTCCCAAGAGACCCAGTACTTC.

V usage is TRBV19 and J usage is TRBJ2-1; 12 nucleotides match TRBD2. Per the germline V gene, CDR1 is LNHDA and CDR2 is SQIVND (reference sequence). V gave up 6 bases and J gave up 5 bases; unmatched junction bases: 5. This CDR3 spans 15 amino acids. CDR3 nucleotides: TGTGCCAGTAGCCTGACTAGCGGGGGTCACAATGAGCAGTTCTTC. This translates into CASSLTSGGHNEQFF.

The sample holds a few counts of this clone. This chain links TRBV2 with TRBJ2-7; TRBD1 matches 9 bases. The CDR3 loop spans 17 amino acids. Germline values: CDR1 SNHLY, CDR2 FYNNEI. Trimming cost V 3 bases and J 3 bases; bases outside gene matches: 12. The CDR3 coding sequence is TGTGCCAGCAGTGACATTATTAGGACAGGGGACGACTACGAGCAGTACTTC. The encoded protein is CASSDIIRTGDDYEQYF.

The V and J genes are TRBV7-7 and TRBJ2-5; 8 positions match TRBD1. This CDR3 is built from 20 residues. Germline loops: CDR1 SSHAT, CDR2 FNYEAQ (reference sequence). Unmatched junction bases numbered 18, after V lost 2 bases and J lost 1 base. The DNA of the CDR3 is TGTGCCAGCAGCTTACTACCCCCCGGGACAGGATCTCTCCTCCAAGAGACCCAGTACTTC. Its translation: CASSLLPPGTGSLLQETQYF.

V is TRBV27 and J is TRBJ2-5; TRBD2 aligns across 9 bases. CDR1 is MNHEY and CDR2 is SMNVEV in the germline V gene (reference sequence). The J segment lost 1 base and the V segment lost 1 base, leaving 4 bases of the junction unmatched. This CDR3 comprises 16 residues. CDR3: CASSLWAGGTQETQYF. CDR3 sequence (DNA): TGTGCCAGCAGTTTATGGGCGGGGGGGACCCAAGAGACCCAGTACTTC.

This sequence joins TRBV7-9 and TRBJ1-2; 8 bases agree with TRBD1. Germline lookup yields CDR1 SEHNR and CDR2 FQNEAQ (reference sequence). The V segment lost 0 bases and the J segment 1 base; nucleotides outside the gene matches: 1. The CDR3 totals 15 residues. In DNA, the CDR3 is TGTGCCAGCAGCTTAGCGGGACAGGTTAACTATGGCTACACCTTC. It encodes CASSLAGQVNYGYTF.

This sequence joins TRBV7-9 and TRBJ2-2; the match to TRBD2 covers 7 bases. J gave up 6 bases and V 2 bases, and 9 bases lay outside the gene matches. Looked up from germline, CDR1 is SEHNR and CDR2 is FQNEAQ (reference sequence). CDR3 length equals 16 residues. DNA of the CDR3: TGTGCCAGCAGCTTACTGTCGGGCGGGGGTTCCGGGGAGCTGTTTTTT. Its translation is CASSLLSGGGSGELFF.

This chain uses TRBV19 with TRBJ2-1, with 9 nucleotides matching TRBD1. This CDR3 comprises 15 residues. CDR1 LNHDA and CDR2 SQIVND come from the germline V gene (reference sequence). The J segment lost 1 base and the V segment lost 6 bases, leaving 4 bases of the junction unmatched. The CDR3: CASREQGASYNEQFF. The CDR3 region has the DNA TGTGCCAGTAGGGAACAGGGGGCTTCCTACAATGAGCAGTTCTTC. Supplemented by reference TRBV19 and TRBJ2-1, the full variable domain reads DGGITQSPKYLFRKEGQNVTLSCEQNLNHDAMYWYRQDPGQGLRLIYYSQIVNDFQKGDIAEGYSVSREKKESFPLTVTSAQKNPTAFYLCASREQGASYNEQFFGPGTRLTVL.

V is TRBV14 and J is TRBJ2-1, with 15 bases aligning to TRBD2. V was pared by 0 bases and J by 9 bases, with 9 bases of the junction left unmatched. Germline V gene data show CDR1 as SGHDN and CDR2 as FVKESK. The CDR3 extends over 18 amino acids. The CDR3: CASSQEEGLAGGRGEQFF. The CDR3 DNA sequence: TGTGCCAGCAGCCAAGAAGAGGGACTAGCGGGGGGCCGGGGTGAGCAGTTCTTC.

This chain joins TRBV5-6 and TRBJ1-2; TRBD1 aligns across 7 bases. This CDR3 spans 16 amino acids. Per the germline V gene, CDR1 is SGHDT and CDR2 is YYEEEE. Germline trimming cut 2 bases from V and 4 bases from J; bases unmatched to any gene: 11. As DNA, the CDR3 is TGTGCCAGCAGCTTTCTCTCGAGGGGGCCAGGCTATGGCTACACCTTC. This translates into CASSFLSRGPGYGYTF.